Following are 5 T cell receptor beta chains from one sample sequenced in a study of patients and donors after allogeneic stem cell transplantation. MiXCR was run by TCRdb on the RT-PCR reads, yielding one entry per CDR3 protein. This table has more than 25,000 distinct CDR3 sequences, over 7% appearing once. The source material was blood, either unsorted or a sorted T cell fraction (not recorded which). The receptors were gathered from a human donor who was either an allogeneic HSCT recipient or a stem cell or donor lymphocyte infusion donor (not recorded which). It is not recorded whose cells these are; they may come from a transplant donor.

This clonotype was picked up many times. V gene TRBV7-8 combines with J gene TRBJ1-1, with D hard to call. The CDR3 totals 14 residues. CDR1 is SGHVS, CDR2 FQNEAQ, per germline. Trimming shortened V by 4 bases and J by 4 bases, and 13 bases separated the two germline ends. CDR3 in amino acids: CASSYTGGSTEAFF. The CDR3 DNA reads TGTGCCAGCAGCTACACGGGCGGTAGCACTGAAGCTTTCTTT.

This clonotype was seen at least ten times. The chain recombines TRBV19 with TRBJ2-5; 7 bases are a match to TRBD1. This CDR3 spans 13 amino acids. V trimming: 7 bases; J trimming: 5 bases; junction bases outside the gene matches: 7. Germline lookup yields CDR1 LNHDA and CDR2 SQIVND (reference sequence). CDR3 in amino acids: CASTDQGVETQYF. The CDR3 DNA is TGTGCCAGTACCGACCAGGGGGTTGAGACCCAGTACTTC.

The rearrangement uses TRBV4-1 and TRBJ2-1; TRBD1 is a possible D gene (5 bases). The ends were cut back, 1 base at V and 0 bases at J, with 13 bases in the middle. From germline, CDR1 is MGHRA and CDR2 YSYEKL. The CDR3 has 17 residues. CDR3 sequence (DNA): TGCGCCAGCAGCCAAGTGTGGCAGGGTAGCTCCTACAATGAGCAGTTCTTC. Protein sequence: CASSQVWQGSSYNEQFF.

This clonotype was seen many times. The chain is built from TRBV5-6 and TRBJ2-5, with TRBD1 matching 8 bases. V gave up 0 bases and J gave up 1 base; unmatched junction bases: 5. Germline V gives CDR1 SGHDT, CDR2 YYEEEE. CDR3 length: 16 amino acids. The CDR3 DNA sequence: TGTGCCAGCAGCTTGGCCCCGACAGGGGTCCAAGAGACCCAGTACTTC. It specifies CASSLAPTGVQETQYF.

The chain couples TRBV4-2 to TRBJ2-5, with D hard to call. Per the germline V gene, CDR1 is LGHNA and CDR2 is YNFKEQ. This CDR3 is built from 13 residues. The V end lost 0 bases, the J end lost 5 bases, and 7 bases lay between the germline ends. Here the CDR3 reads CASSQDSRETQYF. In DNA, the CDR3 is TGTGCCAGCAGCCAAGATTCCCGGGAGACCCAGTACTTC.